These 21 T cell receptor beta chains share one sample of origin, sequenced in a study of T cells after yellow fever vaccination. A single record per CDR3 protein comes from TCRdb applying MiXCR to the 5' RACE reads. The sample lists about 180,000 distinct CDR3 sequences; roughly 6.2% were seen once. The source material was CD4+ T cells sorted from PBMCs, sampled on the day of the first yellow fever vaccination. The receptors stem from a man younger than 35 who received the YFV17D yellow fever vaccine.

This clonotype has at least ten counts. V is TRBV7-2 and J is TRBJ1-5; tentatively, D is TRBD1 (5 bases). The CDR3 is 14 residues long. Trimming pared 5 bases from V and 6 bases from J, leaving 14 bases between. Germline loops: CDR1 SGHTA, CDR2 FQGNSA. CDR3 in DNA: TGTGCCAGCAGCCACGGGGGGGAAAGTCAGCCCCAGCATTTT. Encoded protein: CASSHGGESQPQHF.

This clonotype was seen only a few times. The gene calls are TRBV5-1 and TRBJ1-1; weak D call: TRBD1 (5 bases). V lost 0 bases and J 1 base, leaving 10 bases between the germline ends. This CDR3 comprises 15 residues. Germline values: CDR1 SGHRS, CDR2 YFSETQ. CDR3 nucleotides: TGCGCCAGCAGCTTGGAAGGGGCGGCGAACACTGAAGCTTTCTTT. Residues: CASSLEGAANTEAFF.

This clonotype was seen only a few times. V is TRBV4-1 and J is TRBJ2-7; 10 positions agree with TRBD1. From germline, CDR1 is MGHRA and CDR2 YSYEKL. V gave up 2 bases and J gave up 3 bases; unmatched junction bases: 16. The CDR3 runs to 19 residues. CDR3 bases: TGCGCCAGCAGCCAATACCCGAACGGGGACAGGGGTCATATCTACGAGCAGTACGTC. Residues: CASSQYPNGDRGHIYEQYV.

V gene TRBV11-1 combines with J gene TRBJ2-6, with 7 positions matching TRBD1. Germline loops: CDR1 SGHAT, CDR2 FQDESV (reference sequence). The CDR3 loop spans 18 amino acids. After removal of 11 bases from V and 4 bases from J, the junction contained 20 bases not matched to a gene. For the CDR3, the DNA is TGTGCCGTCGACAGGGTAAGGGGGCTAGGAGCCGGGGCCAACGTCCTGACTTTC. Translated: CAVDRVRGLGAGANVLTF.

This clonotype appeared a few times. This rearrangement joins TRBV5-4 to TRBJ2-6; no definite D call. This CDR3 contains 13 residues. Germline lookup yields CDR1 SGHNT and CDR2 YYREEE (reference sequence). V shed 4 bases and J shed 1 base, with 3 bases lying between them. Written as DNA, the CDR3 is TGTGCCAGCAGCATTTCTGGGGCCAACGTCCTGACTTTC. It is translated as CASSISGANVLTF.

The rearrangement links TRBV2 to TRBJ1-5; 9 positions agree with TRBD1. With 6 bases clipped from V and 7 bases from J, the junction kept 16 bases outside the gene matches. This CDR3 has 17 residues. CDR1 is SNHLY and CDR2 is FYNNEI in the germline V gene. DNA for the CDR3: TGTGCCAGCAGGGCGGACAGGGGTGTATACTCTGGCCAGCCCCAGCATTTT. Protein sequence: CASRADRGVYSGQPQHF. Full variable domain (remainder filled in from reference TRBV2 and TRBJ1-5): EPEVTQTPSHQVTQMGQEVILRCVPISNHLYFYWYRQILGQKVEFLVSFYNNEISEKSEIFDDQFSVERPDGSNFTLKIRSTKLEDSAMYFCASRADRGVYSGQPQHFGDGTRLSIL.

The gene calls are TRBV5-1 and TRBJ2-1, with TRBD1 as a possible D gene (5 bases). The CDR3 extends over 14 amino acids. Trimming left V 0 bases short and J 6 bases short, with 10 bases between. Germline V gene lookup returns CDR1 SGHRS and CDR2 YFSETQ. In DNA form, the CDR3 reads TGCGCCAGCAGCTTGGGACAGCAAACCAATGAGCAGTTCTTC. Its protein is CASSLGQQTNEQFF.

The chain links TRBV5-1 to TRBJ1-5, with D tentatively TRBD1 (5 bases). The CDR3 runs 15 residues. The V gene lost 0 bases and the J gene lost 0 bases, with 7 bases spanning the gap. Germline CDR1 reads SGHRS; CDR2 reads YFSETQ. CDR3 in amino acids: CASSLEGYSNQPQHF. CDR3 bases: TGCGCCAGCAGCTTGGAGGGGTATAGCAATCAGCCCCAGCATTTT. Looking up the rest from reference TRBV5-1 and TRBJ1-5 gives the full variable domain: KAGVTQTPRYLIKTRGQQVTLSCSPISGHRSVSWYQQTPGQGLQFLFEYFSETQRNKGNFPGRFSGRQFSNSRSEMNVSTLELGDSALYLCASSLEGYSNQPQHFGDGTRLSIL.

In its sample, this clonotype was seen a few times. This chain joins TRBV5-1 and TRBJ1-3; TRBD1 might be the D (6 bases). Germline V gene sequence: CDR1 SGHRS, CDR2 YFSETQ. The CDR3 covers 15 residues. The V end lost 0 bases, the J end lost 2 bases, and 9 bases lay between the germline ends. The CDR3 here is CASSLEAGAGNTIYF. The CDR3 DNA follows: TGCGCCAGCAGCTTGGAGGCAGGGGCTGGAAACACCATATATTTT.

This clonotype was seen ten or more times. The chain couples TRBV5-1 to TRBJ2-3; no clear D. The V gene lost 0 bases and the J gene lost 2 bases, with 4 bases spanning the gap. This CDR3 has 13 amino acids. Germline V CDR1 and CDR2: SGHRS, YFSETQ. The CDR3 coding sequence is TGCGCCAGCAGCTTGGTTCCCACAGATACGCAGTATTTT. Translating it yields CASSLVPTDTQYF.

This clonotype was seen at least ten times. The rearrangement links TRBV29-1 to TRBJ2-1, with a possible D match to TRBD2 (5 bases). Trimming cost V 6 bases and J 0 bases, with 15 bases left between them. This CDR3 comprises 15 residues. Looked up from germline, CDR1 is SQVTM and CDR2 is ANQGSEA. CDR3 residues: CSVKLVKSSYNEQFF. For the CDR3, the DNA is TGCAGCGTAAAACTAGTCAAGAGCTCCTACAATGAGCAGTTCTTC.

This clonotype was found a few times. The chain recombines TRBV5-1 with TRBJ2-5; 7 nucleotides align to TRBD2. V lost 1 base and J lost 5; bases outside the gene matches: 8. CDR3 size: 15 residues. Germline CDR1 reads SGHRS; CDR2 reads YFSETQ. DNA for the CDR3: TGCGCCAGCAGCTTGCCCCCCGGGACTATGGAGACCCAGTACTTC. Translated, it gives CASSLPPGTMETQYF.

A few counts support this clonotype. J is TRBJ1-2 and V is TRBV11-2; weak D call: TRBD1 (5 bases). The V end lost 4 bases, the J end lost 8 bases, and 17 bases lay between the germline ends. CDR1 and CDR2 from the germline V gene are SGHAT and FQNNGV. The length of the CDR3 is 14 residues. CDR3 sequence reads: CASSSLWKGSGYTF. The DNA for the CDR3 is TGTGCCAGCAGCTCCCTTTGGAAGGGGAGCGGCTACACCTTC.

The chain joins TRBV18 to TRBJ1-2, with 7 bases that match TRBD1. CDR3 length: 15 amino acids. Germline V lookup: CDR1 KGHSH, CDR2 LQKENI. The ends lost 3 bases at V and 3 bases at J; junction bases unmatched: 7. CDR3 bases: TGTGCCAGCTCACCGCAAACAGGGGCGGACTATGGCTACACCTTC. It translates to CASSPQTGADYGYTF. The whole variable domain, filled in from reference TRBV18 and TRBJ1-2, reads NAGVMQNPRHLVRRRGQEARLRCSPMKGHSHVYWYRQLPEEGLKFMVYLQKENIIDESGMPKERFSAEFPKEGPSILRIQQVVRGDSAAYFCASSPQTGADYGYTFGSGTRLTVV.

This clonotype was observed a handful of times. The rearrangement uses TRBV2 and TRBJ1-4, with D hard to call. Germline CDR1 is SNHLY and CDR2 is FYNNEI. The CDR3 contains 13 residues. Trimming took 2 bases from V and 6 from J, leaving 7 bases between them. The CDR3 DNA follows: TGTGCCAGCAGTGAAAGGTGGGATGAAAAACTGTTTTTT. Its protein is CASSERWDEKLFF. The full variable domain, with the rest looked up from reference TRBV2 and TRBJ1-4, is EPEVTQTPSHQVTQMGQEVILRCVPISNHLYFYWYRQILGQKVEFLVSFYNNEISEKSEIFDDQFSVERPDGSNFTLKIRSTKLEDSAMYFCASSERWDEKLFFGSGTQLSVL.

In this sample, this clonotype turned up many times. The gene calls are TRBV20-1 and TRBJ2-5; either TRBD1 or TRBD2 may fit D (5 bases each). This CDR3 is built from 12 residues. V lost 6 bases to trimming and J lost 5 bases, with 13 bases between them. Per germline, CDR1 DFQATT and CDR2 SNEGSKA (reference sequence). CDR3 in amino acids: CSAQRDRETQYF. The CDR3 DNA reads TGCAGTGCCCAGAGGGACCGCGAGACCCAGTACTTC.

The rearrangement links TRBV20-1 to TRBJ2-5; 8 bases match TRBD2. CDR3 size: 13 residues. Germline lookup yields CDR1 DFQATT and CDR2 SNEGSKA (reference sequence). V dropped 8 bases and J dropped 5; count of bases not matched to a gene: 10. The CDR3 nucleotides read TGCAGTTCACCCCTCCGGGGGGGGGAGACCCAGTACTTC. Translating gives CSSPLRGGETQYF.

This clonotype was seen at least ten times. As DNA, the CDR3 is TGCAGTGCCCAACCACAATCGGACAGGGATACTGAGACCCAGTACTTC. Encoded protein: CSAQPQSDRDTETQYF. The rearrangement uses TRBV20-1 and TRBJ2-5; 8 bases fit TRBD1. Unmatched junction bases numbered 17, after V lost 6 bases and J lost 5 bases. The germline CDR1 and CDR2 sequences are DFQATT and SNEGSKA (reference sequence). The length of the CDR3 is 16 residues.

Ten or more counts support this clonotype. This chain uses TRBV5-1 with TRBJ2-7; maybe TRBD2 (5 bases). The CDR3 runs to 15 residues. Germline assignment: CDR1 SGHRS and CDR2 YFSETQ. Trimming removed 4 bases from V and 0 bases from J, with 14 bases in between. CDR3 coding DNA: TGCGCCAGCAGCCCGGGGATTGGGAGCTCCTACGAGCAGTACTTC. It yields the protein CASSPGIGSSYEQYF.

CDR3: CASKGSNQPQHF. CDR3 sequence (DNA): TGTGCCAGTAAGGGGAGCAATCAGCCCCAGCATTTT. This chain joins TRBV19 and TRBJ1-5, with D tentatively TRBD1 (5 bases). Trimming took 7 bases from V and 1 from J, leaving 5 bases between them. CDR3 length: 12 amino acids. Germline loops: CDR1 LNHDA, CDR2 SQIVND (reference sequence).

This clonotype occurred a few times. The V and J genes are TRBV6-1 and TRBJ2-3, with TRBD2 as a possible D gene (6 bases). V lost 4 bases, J lost 2 bases, and 13 bases lay in between. The germline V gene has CDR1 MNHNS and CDR2 SASEGT. The CDR3 is made up of 15 amino acids. The CDR3 region has the DNA TGTGCCAGCAGTGTAGGGGACTTATACACAGATACGCAGTATTTT. Translating it yields CASSVGDLYTDTQYF.